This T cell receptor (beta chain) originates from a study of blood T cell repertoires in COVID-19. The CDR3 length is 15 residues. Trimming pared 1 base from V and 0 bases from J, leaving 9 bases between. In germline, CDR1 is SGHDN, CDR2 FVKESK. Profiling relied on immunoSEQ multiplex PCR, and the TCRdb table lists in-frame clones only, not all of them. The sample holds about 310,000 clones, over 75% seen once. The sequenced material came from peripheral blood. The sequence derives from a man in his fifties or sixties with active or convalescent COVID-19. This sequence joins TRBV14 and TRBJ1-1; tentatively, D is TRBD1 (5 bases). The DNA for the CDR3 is TGTGCCAGCAGCCAAGTGGCAGGGATGAACACTGAAGCTTTCTTT. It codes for CASSQVAGMNTEAFF.